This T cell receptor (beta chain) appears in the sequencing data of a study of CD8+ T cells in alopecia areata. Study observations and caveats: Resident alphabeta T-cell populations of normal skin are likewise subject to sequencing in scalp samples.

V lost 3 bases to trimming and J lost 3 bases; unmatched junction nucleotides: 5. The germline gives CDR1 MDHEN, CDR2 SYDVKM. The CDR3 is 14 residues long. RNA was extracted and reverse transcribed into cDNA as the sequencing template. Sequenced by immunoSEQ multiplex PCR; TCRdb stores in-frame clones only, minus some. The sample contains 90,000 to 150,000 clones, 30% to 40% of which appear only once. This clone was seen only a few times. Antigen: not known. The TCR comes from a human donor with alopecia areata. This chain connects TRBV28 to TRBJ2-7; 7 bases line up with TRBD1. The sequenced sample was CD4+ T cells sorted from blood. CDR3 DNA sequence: TGTGCCAGCAGTTTTCCGGGACAGAACTACGAGCAGTACTTC. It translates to CASSFPGQNYEQYF. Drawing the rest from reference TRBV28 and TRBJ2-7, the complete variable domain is DVKVTQSSRYLVKRTGEKVFLECVQDMDHENMFWYRQDPGLGLRLIYFSYDVKMKEKGDIPEGYSVSREKKERFSLILESASTNQTSMYLCASSFPGQNYEQYFGPGTRLTVT.